These 17 T cell receptor beta chains were sequenced from one sample in a study of control samples from healthy donors and cancer patients. Here immunoSEQ multiplex PCR was the method, and the copy in TCRdb shows in-frame clones only, minus some. Seen here are approximately 87,000 clones, 91% observed once, and the top ten hold around 17%. Sequencing was carried out using blood. These receptors were taken from a man aged 45-60 years in good health.

CDR3 residues: CASSISHRVENQPQHF. The DNA for the CDR3 is TGTGCCAGTAGTATATCTCATCGCGTGGAGAATCAGCCCCAGCATTTT. The chain couples TRBV19 to TRBJ1-5; D not resolved. Germline V gene lookup returns CDR1 LNHDA and CDR2 SQIVND (reference sequence). This CDR3 is built from 16 residues. The V gene lost 2 bases and the J gene lost 4 bases, with 15 bases spanning the gap.

This clone was counted once. This chain uses TRBV12-3 or TRBV12-4 with TRBJ1-3; D is perhaps TRBD1 (5 bases). Trimming took 6 bases from V and 1 from J, leaving 7 bases between them. CDR3 length: 13 residues. CDR3 amino acids: CASREGSGNTIYF. The CDR3 bases are TGTGCCAGCAGGGAGGGGTCTGGAAACACCATATATTTT.

The chain employs TRBV9 and TRBJ1-4, with TRBD1 matching over 8 bases. Germline V CDR1 and CDR2: SGDLS, YYNGEE. V was clipped by 3 bases and J by 5 bases; unmatched bases: 6. There are 15 residues in the CDR3. The CDR3 nucleotides are TGTGCCAGCAGCGCCCGCGGGGACAGGAATGAAAAACTGTTTTTT. This gives the protein CASSARGDRNEKLFF.

This clone has only one observation. This chain links TRBV7-2 with TRBJ1-5; D call uncertain. The V and J ends lost 5 bases and 2 bases respectively, with 10 bases between them. Germline values: CDR1 SGHTA, CDR2 FQGNSA. The length of the CDR3 is 14 residues. The CDR3 is CASSQLPGNQPQHF. CDR3 in DNA: TGTGCCAGCAGCCAACTGCCGGGCAATCAGCCCCAGCATTTT.

The chain has TRBV19 and TRBJ1-1; no firm D call. V lost 3 bases and J lost 4, with 9 bases in between. This CDR3 spans 13 amino acids. Per the germline V gene, CDR1 is LNHDA and CDR2 is SQIVND (reference sequence). In DNA form, the CDR3 reads TGTGCCAGTAGTATCGGCCTGAGCACTGAAGCTTTCTTT. Its translation is CASSIGLSTEAFF.

The chain joins TRBV4-2 to TRBJ1-3; D not certain. Trimming removed 5 bases from V and 0 bases from J, with 17 bases in between. There are 17 residues in the CDR3. CDR1 LGHNA and CDR2 YNFKEQ come from the germline V gene. The CDR3 DNA follows: TGTGCCAGCAGCTTTTTTCCTCTCCCCAGCTCTGGAAACACCATATATTTT. Translated, it gives CASSFFPLPSSGNTIYF.

The chain is built from TRBV6-1 and TRBJ2-1; the D gene is possibly TRBD2 (6 bases). Trimming removed 2 bases from V and 13 bases from J, with 21 bases in between. Germline-derived CDR1 and CDR2 are MNHNS and SASEGT. CDR3 size: 15 residues. CDR3 coding DNA: TGTGCCAGCAGTGAAAGCGGGCAGGGTACGGTCAAACAGTTCTTC. Translation gives CASSESGQGTVKQFF.

V and J are TRBV7-9 and TRBJ1-4; 7 nucleotides align to TRBD1. V shed 3 bases and J 8 bases; nucleotides not matched to a gene: 6. Germline CDR1 reads SEHNR; CDR2 reads FQNEAQ (reference sequence). This CDR3 has 14 residues. CDR3 sequence (DNA): TGTGCCAGCAGCTTGTCAGGGGGGAGCGAAAAACTGTTTTTT. Translating gives CASSLSGGSEKLFF. The full variable domain, its missing parts supplied by reference TRBV7-9 and TRBJ1-4, is DTGVSQNPRHKITKRGQNVTFRCDPISEHNRLYWYRQTLGQGPEFLTYFQNEAQLEKSRLLSDRFSAERPKGSFSTLEIQRTEQGDSAMYLCASSLSGGSEKLFFGSGTQLSVL.

The chain has TRBV4-1 and TRBJ1-3; the D gene is possibly TRBD1 (5 bases). The CDR3 totals 15 residues. The V gene lost 3 bases and the J gene lost 0 bases, with 9 bases spanning the gap. The germline CDR1 and CDR2 sequences are MGHRA and YSYEKL. DNA of the CDR3: TGCGCCAGCAGCCATTTTGACAGCTCTGGAAACACCATATATTTT. Translated: CASSHFDSSGNTIYF.

The genes are TRBV24-1 and TRBJ2-2; 8 bases fit TRBD1. This CDR3 is built from 15 residues. The J segment lost 6 bases and the V segment lost 3 bases, leaving 5 bases of the junction unmatched. Germline-derived CDR1 and CDR2 are KGHDR and SFDVKD. The CDR3 DNA sequence: TGTGCCACCAGTGATCAGGGGGCGCCCCCCGGGGAGCTGTTTTTT. Translating it yields CATSDQGAPPGELFF.

The chain recombines TRBV29-1 with TRBJ2-1; D might be TRBD1 (5 bases). V shed 8 bases and J shed 2 bases, with 16 bases lying between them. This CDR3 comprises 14 residues. Germline values: CDR1 SQVTM, CDR2 ANQGSEA. Written as DNA, the CDR3 is TGCAGCTTTTTCGCAAGGGGCACCTACAATGAGCAGTTCTTC. This sequence encodes CSFFARGTYNEQFF.

The V call is TRBV19, the J call TRBJ2-3; 10 bases are shared with TRBD2. The CDR3 has 15 residues. CDR1 LNHDA and CDR2 SQIVND come from the germline V gene (reference sequence). Trimming cost V 5 bases and J 4 bases; bases outside gene matches: 6. The CDR3 loop is CASSFLAGESDTQYF. CDR3 DNA: TGTGCCAGTAGTTTTCTAGCGGGGGAATCAGATACGCAGTATTTT.

The chain links TRBV6-1 to TRBJ1-6; D not resolved. Per the germline V gene, CDR1 is MNHNS and CDR2 is SASEGT. The ends were cut back, 1 base at V and 6 bases at J, with 7 bases in the middle. The CDR3 length is 14 residues. The CDR3 loop reads CASSEVGSNSPLHF. The CDR3 region has the DNA TGTGCCAGCAGTGAAGTGGGAAGTAATTCACCCCTCCACTTT.

The chain joins TRBV4-1 to TRBJ2-1; 8 positions agree with TRBD1. The J segment lost 2 bases and the V segment lost 2 bases, leaving 2 bases of the junction unmatched. Per germline, CDR1 MGHRA and CDR2 YSYEKL. The CDR3 is 15 amino acids. Here the CDR3 reads CASSQPGGAYNEQFF. CDR3 DNA sequence: TGCGCCAGCAGCCAACCAGGGGGCGCCTACAATGAGCAGTTCTTC.

The J gene is TRBJ1-3, the V gene TRBV10-2, with D perhaps TRBD1 (6 bases). The CDR3 sequence is 15 residues long. Deletions cut 3 bases from V and 3 bases from J, with 12 bases between. Germline values: CDR1 WSHSY, CDR2 SAAADI. The CDR3 spells CASSENGQLGNTIYF. In DNA, the CDR3 is TGCGCCAGCAGTGAAAACGGACAGCTTGGAAACACCATATATTTT.

The chain carries TRBV5-4 and TRBJ1-2; weak D call: TRBD1 (6 bases). Trimming took off 1 base at V and 3 bases at J, with 10 bases between the two ends. The CDR3 has 14 residues. Per the germline V gene, CDR1 is SGHNT and CDR2 is YYREEE (reference sequence). The CDR3 region is CASSLTGSDYGYTF. In DNA, the CDR3 is TGTGCCAGCAGCTTGACAGGGTCGGACTATGGCTACACCTTC.

This clone was seen only once. The gene calls are TRBV6-5 and TRBJ1-2; D unresolved. The V and J ends lost 4 bases and 3 bases respectively, with 12 bases between them. This CDR3 spans 14 amino acids. Germline loops: CDR1 MNHEY, CDR2 SVGAGI. The CDR3 DNA reads as TGTGCCAGCAGTTCCTCCGGGCCCTACTATGGCTACACCTTC. Protein: CASSSSGPYYGYTF.